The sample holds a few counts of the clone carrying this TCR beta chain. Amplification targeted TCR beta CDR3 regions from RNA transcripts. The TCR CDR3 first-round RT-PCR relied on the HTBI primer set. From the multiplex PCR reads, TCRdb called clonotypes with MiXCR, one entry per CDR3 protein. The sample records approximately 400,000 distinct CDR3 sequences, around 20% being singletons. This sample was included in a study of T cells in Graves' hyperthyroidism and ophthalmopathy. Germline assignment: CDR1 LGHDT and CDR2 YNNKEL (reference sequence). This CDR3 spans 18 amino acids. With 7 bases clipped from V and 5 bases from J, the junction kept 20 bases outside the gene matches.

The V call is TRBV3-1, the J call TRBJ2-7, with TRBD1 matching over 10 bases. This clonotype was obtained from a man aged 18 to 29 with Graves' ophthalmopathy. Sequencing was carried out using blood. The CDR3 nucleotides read TGTGCCAGCACCCCGCTCCCTACCGACAGGGGGCCTTGGCACGAGCAGTACTTC. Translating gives CASTPLPTDRGPWHEQYF.